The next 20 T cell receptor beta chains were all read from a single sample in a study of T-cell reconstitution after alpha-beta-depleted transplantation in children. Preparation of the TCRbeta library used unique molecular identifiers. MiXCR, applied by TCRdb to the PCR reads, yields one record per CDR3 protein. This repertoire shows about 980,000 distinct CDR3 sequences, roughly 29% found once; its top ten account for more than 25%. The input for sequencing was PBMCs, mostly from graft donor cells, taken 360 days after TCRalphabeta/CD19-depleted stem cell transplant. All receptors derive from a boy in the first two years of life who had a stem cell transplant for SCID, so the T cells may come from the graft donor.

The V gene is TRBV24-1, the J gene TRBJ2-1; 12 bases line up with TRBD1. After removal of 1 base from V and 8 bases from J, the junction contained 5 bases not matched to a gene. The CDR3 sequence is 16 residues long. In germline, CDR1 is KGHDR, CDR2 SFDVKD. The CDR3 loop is CATSDFGTGGRDEQFF. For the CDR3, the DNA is TGTGCCACCAGTGATTTCGGGACAGGGGGCAGGGATGAGCAGTTCTTC.

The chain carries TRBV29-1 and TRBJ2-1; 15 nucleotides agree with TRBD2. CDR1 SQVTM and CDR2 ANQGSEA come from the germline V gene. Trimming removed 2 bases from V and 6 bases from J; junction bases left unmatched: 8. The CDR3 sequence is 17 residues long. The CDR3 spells CSVENFRTSGGVNEQFF. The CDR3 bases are TGCAGCGTTGAAAATTTTAGGACTAGCGGGGGGGTCAATGAGCAGTTCTTC.

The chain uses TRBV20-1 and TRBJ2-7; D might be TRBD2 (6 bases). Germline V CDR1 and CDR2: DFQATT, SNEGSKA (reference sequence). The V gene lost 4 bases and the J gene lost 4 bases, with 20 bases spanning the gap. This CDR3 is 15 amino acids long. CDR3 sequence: CSAKRLAKSLYEQYF. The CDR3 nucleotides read TGCAGTGCTAAGAGGCTAGCGAAATCTTTGTACGAGCAGTACTTC.

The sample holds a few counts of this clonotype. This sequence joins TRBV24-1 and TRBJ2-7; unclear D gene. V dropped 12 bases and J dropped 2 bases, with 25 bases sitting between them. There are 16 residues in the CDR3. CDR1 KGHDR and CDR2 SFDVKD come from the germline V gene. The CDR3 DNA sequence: TGTGCCTCACAGATACGGAAACCAGCCTTAACCTACGAGCAGTACTTC. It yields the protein CASQIRKPALTYEQYF.

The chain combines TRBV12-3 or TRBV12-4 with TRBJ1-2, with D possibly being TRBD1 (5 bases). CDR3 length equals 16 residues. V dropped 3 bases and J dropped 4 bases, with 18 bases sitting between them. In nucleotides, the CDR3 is TGTGCCAGCAGTTTTATCCTGGGCCCCACAGGCTATGGCTACACCTTC. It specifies CASSFILGPTGYGYTF.

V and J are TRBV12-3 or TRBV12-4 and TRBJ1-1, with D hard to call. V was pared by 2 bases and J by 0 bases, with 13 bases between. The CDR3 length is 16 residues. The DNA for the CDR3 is TGTGCCAGCAGTTTAAGCGGTAATCCCATGAACACTGAAGCTTTCTTT. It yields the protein CASSLSGNPMNTEAFF.

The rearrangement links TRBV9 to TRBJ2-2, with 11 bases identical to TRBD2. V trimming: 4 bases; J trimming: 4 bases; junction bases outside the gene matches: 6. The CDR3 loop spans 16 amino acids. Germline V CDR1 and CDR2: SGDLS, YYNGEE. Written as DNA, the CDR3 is TGTGCCAGCAGCCCCCAGGGACTAGCGGTCACCGGGGAGCTGTTTTTT. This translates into CASSPQGLAVTGELFF. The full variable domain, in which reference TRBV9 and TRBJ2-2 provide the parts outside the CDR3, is DSGVTQTPKHLITATGQRVTLRCSPRSGDLSVYWYQQSLDQGLQFLIQYYNGEERAKGNILERFSAQQFPDLHSELNLSSLELGDSALYFCASSPQGLAVTGELFFGEGSRLTVL.

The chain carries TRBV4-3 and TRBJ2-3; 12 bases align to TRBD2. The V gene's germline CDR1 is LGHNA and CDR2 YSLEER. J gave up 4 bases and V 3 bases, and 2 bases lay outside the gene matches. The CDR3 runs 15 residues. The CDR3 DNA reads TGCGCCAGCAGCCATCTAGCGGGGGGGGCAGATACGCAGTATTTT. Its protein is CASSHLAGGADTQYF.

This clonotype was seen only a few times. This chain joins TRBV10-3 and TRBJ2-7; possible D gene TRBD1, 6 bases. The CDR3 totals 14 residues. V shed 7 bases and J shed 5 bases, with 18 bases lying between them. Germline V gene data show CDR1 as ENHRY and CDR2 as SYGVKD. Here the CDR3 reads CAIKMGAPRDEQYF. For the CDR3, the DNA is TGTGCCATCAAAATGGGGGCCCCCAGGGACGAGCAGTACTTC.

CDR3 DNA sequence: TGCGCCAGCAGCTTGGTCCTAAGCGGGGGGGCCCACGAGCAGTACTTC. Its protein is CASSLVLSGGAHEQYF. The J gene is TRBJ2-7, the V gene TRBV5-1; 10 bases match TRBD2. Germline V CDR1 and CDR2: SGHRS, YFSETQ. Trimming removed 0 bases from V and 5 bases from J; junction bases left unmatched: 8. The CDR3 spans 16 residues.

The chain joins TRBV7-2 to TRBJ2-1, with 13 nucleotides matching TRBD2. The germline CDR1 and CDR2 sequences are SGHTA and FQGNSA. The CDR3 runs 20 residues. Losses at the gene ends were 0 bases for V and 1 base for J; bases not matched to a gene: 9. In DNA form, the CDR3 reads TGTGCCAGCAGCTTAGCGTCACTAGCGGGGGGGCTCGGATCCTACAATGAGCAGTTCTTC. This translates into CASSLASLAGGLGSYNEQFF.

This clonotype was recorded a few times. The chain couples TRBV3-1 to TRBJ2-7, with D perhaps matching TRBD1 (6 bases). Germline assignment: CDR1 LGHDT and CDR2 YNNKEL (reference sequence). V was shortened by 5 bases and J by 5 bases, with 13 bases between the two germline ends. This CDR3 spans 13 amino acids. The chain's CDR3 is CASSIRGKNEQYF. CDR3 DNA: TGTGCCAGCAGCATCAGGGGAAAGAACGAGCAGTACTTC.

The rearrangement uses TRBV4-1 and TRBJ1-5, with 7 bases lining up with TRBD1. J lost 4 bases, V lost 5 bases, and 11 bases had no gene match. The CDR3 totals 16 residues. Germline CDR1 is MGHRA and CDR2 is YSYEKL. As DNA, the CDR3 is TGCGCCAGCAGCTTTACCCCGACAGGGTGGAATCAGCCCCAGCATTTT. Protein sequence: CASSFTPTGWNQPQHF.

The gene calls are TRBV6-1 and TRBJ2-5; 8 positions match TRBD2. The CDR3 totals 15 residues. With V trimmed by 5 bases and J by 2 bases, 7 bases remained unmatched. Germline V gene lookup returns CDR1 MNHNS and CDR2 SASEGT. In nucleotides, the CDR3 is TGTGCCAGCAGTACCCGGGGGGGGAAACAAGAGACCCAGTACTTC. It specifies CASSTRGGKQETQYF.

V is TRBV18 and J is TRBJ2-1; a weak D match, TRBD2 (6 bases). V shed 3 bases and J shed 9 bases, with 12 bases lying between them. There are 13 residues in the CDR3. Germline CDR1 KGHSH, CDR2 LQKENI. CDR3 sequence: CASSPKLAGEQFF. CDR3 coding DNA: TGTGCCAGCTCACCGAAACTAGCTGGTGAGCAGTTCTTC.

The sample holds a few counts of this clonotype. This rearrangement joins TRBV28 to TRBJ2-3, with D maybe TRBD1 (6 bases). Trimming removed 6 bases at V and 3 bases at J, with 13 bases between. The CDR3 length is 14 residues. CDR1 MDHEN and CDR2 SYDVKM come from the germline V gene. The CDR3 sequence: CASRKQGRTDTQYF. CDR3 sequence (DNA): TGTGCCAGCAGGAAACAGGGTAGGACAGATACGCAGTATTTT.

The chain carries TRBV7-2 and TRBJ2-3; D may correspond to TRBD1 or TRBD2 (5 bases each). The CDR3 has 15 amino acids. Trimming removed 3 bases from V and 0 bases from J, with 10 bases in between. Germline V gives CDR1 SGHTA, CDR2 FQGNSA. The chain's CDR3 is CASSLSGRSTDTQYF. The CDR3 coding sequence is TGTGCCAGCAGCTTGTCGGGGCGTAGCACAGATACGCAGTATTTT.

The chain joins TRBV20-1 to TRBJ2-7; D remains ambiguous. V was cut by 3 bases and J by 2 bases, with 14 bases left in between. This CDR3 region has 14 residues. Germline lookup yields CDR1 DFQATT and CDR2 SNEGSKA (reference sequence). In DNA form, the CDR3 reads TGCAGTGCTAGTCCCACCGAAGTCCCCTACGAGCAGTACTTC. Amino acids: CSASPTEVPYEQYF.

The CDR3 spells CASSFGRPTGSGQFF. The CDR3 nucleotides are TGTGCCAGCAGTTTCGGCCGACCTACGGGGAGCGGGCAGTTCTTC. The gene calls are TRBV28 and TRBJ2-1, with a tentative D call TRBD2 (5 bases). Germline values: CDR1 MDHEN, CDR2 SYDVKM. V gave up 3 bases and J gave up 12 bases, with 21 bases separating them. CDR3 length: 15 amino acids.

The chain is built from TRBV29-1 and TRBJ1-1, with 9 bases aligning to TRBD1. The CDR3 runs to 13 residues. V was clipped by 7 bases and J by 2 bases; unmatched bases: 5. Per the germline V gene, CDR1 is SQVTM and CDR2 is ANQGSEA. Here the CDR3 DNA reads TGCAGCGCTGGGGACAGGGAAAACACTGAAGCTTTCTTT. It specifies CSAGDRENTEAFF.